What follows describes a single T cell receptor (beta chain). The antigen remains undetermined. These data belong to a study of siplizumab effects on memory and regulatory T cells. Measured with immunoSEQ multiplex PCR; TCRdb has only the in-frame clones, and not every one. Seen here are approximately 90,000 clones, approximately 95% observed once, and the top ten hold 0.3%. V gave up 1 base and J gave up 9 bases, with 19 bases separating them. From germline, CDR1 is GTSNPN and CDR2 SVGIG (reference sequence). The CDR3 runs to 15 residues. Study findings and constraints: Naive versus memory phenotype went unassigned for roughly 80-96% of proliferating CD4+ or CD8+ clones.

The clonotype comes from a human donor in good health. This chain uses TRBV30 with TRBJ1-3, with D maybe TRBD1 (6 bases). Sample: non-Treg CD4+ T cells sorted from blood. CDR3 in amino acids: CAWSDGQLRPGTIYF. The CDR3 DNA sequence: TGTGCCTGGAGTGACGGACAGTTACGCCCTGGCACCATATATTTT.